This TCR beta chain was obtained from a study of T-cell memory formation after mild COVID-19. A single record per CDR3 protein comes from TCRdb applying MiXCR to the 5' RACE reads. Here the sample spans fewer than 650,000 distinct CDR3 sequences, 17% being singletons. Points from the study as a whole: Day 15 to 85 contractors were CD4/CD8 balanced; later expanders leaned CD4+. Pre-infection memory carried some responding clones, suggesting that cross-reactive memory joined.

On this clonotype: What it binds is not known.

V lost 1 base and J lost 3; bases outside the gene matches: 6. Germline V gene lookup returns CDR1 KGHSH and CDR2 LQKENI. The CDR3 is made up of 16 amino acids. The origin of this receptor is an adult woman who had mild COVID-19 (a few samples of this study predate the infection). Cell type and time point are not known. The sample taken for sequencing was PBMCs or a T cell subset sorted from them (not recorded which). The gene calls are TRBV18 and TRBJ2-7; 10 bases agree with TRBD1. The CDR3 here is CASSPLSGTGVYEQYF. CDR3 DNA: TGTGCCAGCTCACCACTAAGCGGGACAGGGGTCTACGAGCAGTACTTC.